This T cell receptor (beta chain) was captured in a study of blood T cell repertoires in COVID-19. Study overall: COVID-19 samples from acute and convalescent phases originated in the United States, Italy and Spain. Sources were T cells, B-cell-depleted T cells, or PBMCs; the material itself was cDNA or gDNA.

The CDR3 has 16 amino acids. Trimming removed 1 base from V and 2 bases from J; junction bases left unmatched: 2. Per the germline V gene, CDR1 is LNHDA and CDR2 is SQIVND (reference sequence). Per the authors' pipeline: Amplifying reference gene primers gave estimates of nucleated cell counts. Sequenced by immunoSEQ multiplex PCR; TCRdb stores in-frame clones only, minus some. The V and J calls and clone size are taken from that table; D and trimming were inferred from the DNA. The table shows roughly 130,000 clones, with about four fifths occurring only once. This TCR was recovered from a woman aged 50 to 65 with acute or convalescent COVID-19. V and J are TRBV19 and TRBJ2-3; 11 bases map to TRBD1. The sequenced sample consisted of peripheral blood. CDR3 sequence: CASSIGDRGDTDTQYF. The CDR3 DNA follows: TGTGCCAGTAGTATAGGGGACAGGGGGGACACAGATACGCAGTATTTT.